This is a list of T cell receptor beta chains from one sample in a study of blood T cell repertoires in COVID-19. TCRdb's table, derived via immunoSEQ multiplex PCR, lists solely in-frame clones and lacks some. The table includes about 480,000 clones, roughly nine tenths detected once. Source material: PBMCs or T cells enriched from blood (not recorded which). These receptors all stem from a woman aged 55-70 years who had recovered from COVID-19. CDR3s include the opening cysteine and the closing phenylalanine or tryptophan. A D gene is named only where the DNA matches it firmly. Where a row states a size, it is once, few, many or the class of an expanded clone; other rows omit it.

- TRBJ1-1 TRBV11-2 once CASSHAGAFEAFF TGTGCCAGCAGCCATGCGGGGGCTTTTGAAGCTTTCTTT
TRBD1 TRBJ1-2 TRBV6-4 - CASSPGTGNYGYTF TGTGCCAGCAGTCCCGGGACAGGAAACTATGGCTACACCTTC
TRBD1 TRBJ2-6 TRBV11-2 - CASRPGTGGPRGANVLTF TGTGCCAGCAGGCCCGGGACAGGGGGCCCTCGAGGGGCCAACGTCCTGACTTTC
TRBD1 TRBJ2-2 TRBV10-2 - CASSLDRGRYTGELFF TGCGCCAGCAGTTTAGACAGGGGGCGGTACACCGGGGAGCTGTTTTTT
TRBD1 TRBJ1-6 TRBV18 - CASSPKQGNNSPLHF TGTGCCAGCTCACCGAAACAGGGGAATAATTCACCCCTCCACTTT
- TRBJ1-1 TRBV3-1/TRBV3-2 once CASSYQENTEAFF TGTGCCAGCAGCTACCAGGAGAACACTGAAGCTTTCTTT
TRBD1 TRBJ1-5 TRBV2 few CASSLSGQGYQPQHF TGTGCCAGCAGCCTCTCGGGACAGGGGTATCAGCCCCAGCATTTT
- TRBJ1-5 TRBV15 - CATSRDSGINQPQHF TGTGCCACCAGCAGAGATTCAGGGATCAATCAGCCCCAGCATTTT
TRBD1 TRBJ1-1 TRBV30 - CAWSETGLDTEAFF TGTGCCTGGAGTGAGACAGGGCTAGACACTGAAGCTTTCTTT
TRBD2 TRBJ2-3 TRBV7-8 - CASSSFTGLAGLGTQYF TGTGCCAGCAGCTCTTTTACGGGACTAGCGGGACTCGGTACGCAGTATTTT
TRBD1 TRBJ1-4 TRBV12-5 - CASGPRTGINEKLFF TGTGCTAGTGGTCCCCGGACAGGGATAAATGAAAAACTGTTTTTT
TRBD1 TRBJ2-2 TRBV7-9 - CASSRAGTGDTGELFF TGTGCCAGCAGCCGGGCCGGGACAGGGGACACCGGGGAGCTGTTTTTT
TRBD2 TRBJ2-7 TRBV19 - CASSPTSGGPYEQYF TGTGCCAGTAGCCCGACTAGCGGGGGCCCCTACGAGCAGTACTTC
- TRBJ1-5 TRBV19 - CASTESGPPQHF TGTGCCAGTACGGAGAGTGGTCCACCCCAGCATTTT
- TRBJ1-2 TRBV27 - CASRNLRDGYTF TGTGCCAGCAGGAACCTCAGGGATGGCTACACCTTC
- TRBJ2-2 TRBV19 - CASSPPRANTGELFF TGTGCCAGTAGTCCCCCGCGGGCCAACACCGGGGAGCTGTTTTTT
TRBD1 TRBJ1-5 TRBV3-1/TRBV3-2 - CASSLTGGTGQPQHF TGTGCCAGCAGCCTTACAGGGGGCACCGGTCAGCCCCAGCATTTT
- TRBJ2-3 TRBV7-8 - CASSLGRGHTDTQYF TGTGCCAGCAGCTTAGGAAGGGGCCATACAGATACGCAGTATTTT
- TRBJ1-2 TRBV5-1 - CASSLGQNYGYTF TGCGCCAGCAGCTTGGGGCAGAACTATGGCTACACCTTC
TRBD1 TRBJ1-4 TRBV11-3 - CASSRRGQRSEKLFF TGTGCCAGCAGCCGCAGGGGACAGCGATCCGAAAAACTGTTTTTT
TRBD2 TRBJ2-1 TRBV2 - CASSEPGLAAYEQFF TGTGCCAGCAGTGAACCGGGACTAGCGGCCTATGAGCAGTTCTTC
- TRBJ1-4 TRBV2 - CASSAQGTNEKLFF TGTGCCAGCAGTGCACAGGGTACCAATGAAAAACTGTTTTTT
TRBD1 TRBJ2-7 TRBV5-5 - CASSLSIGTGFFWYEQYF TGTGCCAGCAGCTTGAGCATCGGGACAGGTTTCTTTTGGTACGAGCAGTACTTC
- TRBJ1-3 TRBV12-5 - CASGLVPGASSGNTIYF TGTGCTAGTGGTTTGGTACCTGGGGCGTCCTCTGGAAACACCATATATTTT
TRBD1 TRBJ2-3 TRBV11-2 - CASSSRTGSTDTQYF TGTGCCAGCAGCTCCCGGACAGGGAGCACAGATACGCAGTATTTT
- TRBJ1-4 TRBV10-3 - CAISEAISEKLFF TGTGCCATCAGTGAGGCGATTAGTGAAAAACTGTTTTTT
- TRBJ2-3 TRBV3-1/TRBV3-2 - CASSTGRSTDTQYF TGTGCCAGCAGTACAGGACGGAGCACAGATACGCAGTATTTT
- TRBJ2-2 TRBV27 - CASSLLGNTGELFF TGTGCCAGCAGTTTACTAGGGAACACCGGGGAGCTGTTTTTT
- TRBJ2-7 TRBV9 - CASSARGSEGEQYF TGTGCCAGCAGCGCCCGAGGGTCCGAGGGCGAGCAGTACTTC
TRBD1 TRBJ1-1 TRBV28 - CASSMGQGKFSEAFF TGTGCCAGCAGTATGGGACAGGGGAAGTTTAGTGAAGCTTTCTTT
TRBD1 TRBJ1-2 TRBV6-1 - CASSVAPLDRGLGYTF TGTGCCAGCAGTGTCGCCCCACTGGACAGGGGGCTAGGCTACACCTTC
- TRBJ1-2 TRBV27 - CASRKQGHYGYTF TGTGCCAGCAGAAAACAGGGACACTATGGCTACACCTTC
- TRBJ2-2 TRBV27 few CASTPGDLSTGELFF TGTGCCAGCACCCCGGGGGACCTTAGCACCGGGGAGCTGTTTTTT
TRBD1 TRBJ1-1 TRBV10-1 - CASPDRTPTQIPNTEAFF TGCGCCAGCCCGGACAGGACCCCGACGCAAATCCCGAACACTGAAGCTTTCTTT
- TRBJ1-4 TRBV7-2 - CASSSGGGYNEKLFF TGTGCCAGCAGCTCCGGGGGTGGCTATAATGAAAAACTGTTTTTT
TRBD1 TRBJ2-2 TRBV6-2/TRBV6-3 - CASSFFPGTGETGELFF TGTGCCAGCAGTTTTTTCCCGGGGACAGGGGAGACCGGGGAGCTGTTTTTT
- TRBJ2-5 TRBV10-2 - CASTRGAVTQETQYF TGCGCCAGCACCCGCGGGGCGGTTACCCAAGAGACCCAGTACTTC
- TRBJ1-2 TRBV10-1 - CASSGQGFNYGYTF TGCGCCAGCAGTGGTCAGGGATTTAACTATGGCTACACCTTC
TRBD2 TRBJ2-3 TRBV6-5 - CASTTPAGGTDTQYF TGTGCCAGCACTACTCCGGCGGGGGGCACAGATACGCAGTATTTT
- TRBJ1-2 TRBV6-5 - CASSRTEGNYGYTF TGTGCCAGCAGCCGGACAGAGGGGAACTATGGCTACACCTTC
TRBD2 TRBJ2-5 TRBV7-2 - CASSDRRGGRETQYF TGTGCCAGCAGCGACCGGCGGGGGGGCAGGGAGACCCAGTACTTC
TRBD1 TRBJ1-2 TRBV29-1 - CSVGPGQGNGYTF TGCAGCGTTGGTCCGGGACAGGGAAATGGCTACACCTTC
- TRBJ2-5 TRBV7-2 once CASSLTRGGETQYF TGTGCCAGCAGCTTAACCCGGGGTGGAGAGACCCAGTACTTC
- TRBJ1-6 TRBV21-1 once CASSSQGASHNSPLHF TGTGCCAGCAGCTCCCAGGGGGCTAGTCATAATTCACCCCTCCACTTT
- TRBJ1-1 TRBV24-1 - CATSDLGRVFFF TGTGCCACCAGTGATTTGGGCAGGGTTTTTTTCTTT
- TRBJ1-5 TRBV28 - CASSIRLRGNQPQHF TGTGCCAGCAGTATCAGGCTAAGGGGGAATCAGCCCCAGCATTTT
- TRBJ1-6 TRBV10-2 - CASSESTGGRPLHF TGCGCCAGCAGTGAGTCGACGGGGGGAAGACCCCTCCACTTT
- TRBJ1-2 TRBV6-5 once CASSYSVMGGDGYTF TGTGCCAGCAGTTACTCGGTTATGGGGGGAGATGGCTACACCTTC
TRBD1 TRBJ1-2 TRBV5-1 - CASSLGQGSYGYTF TGCGCCAGCAGCTTGGGACAGGGCAGCTATGGCTACACCTTC
TRBD1 TRBJ1-2 TRBV2 - CASSGQGRDYGYTF TGTGCCAGCAGTGGACAGGGGCGAGACTATGGCTACACCTTC
TRBD1 TRBJ1-5 TRBV6-5 - CASSGDRALNQPQHF TGTGCCAGCAGCGGGGACAGGGCTCTCAATCAGCCCCAGCATTTT
TRBD1 TRBJ1-1 TRBV7-9 - CASSSRGRGTEAFF TGTGCCAGCAGCAGCAGGGGGCGTGGCACTGAAGCTTTCTTT
- TRBJ2-5 TRBV19 - CASSMWGLQETQYF TGTGCCAGTAGTATGTGGGGGCTCCAAGAGACCCAGTACTTC
- TRBJ2-7 TRBV5-1 - CASSSRDSSYEQYF TGCGCCAGCAGCTCCCGGGACTCCTCCTACGAGCAGTACTTC
TRBD1 TRBJ1-1 TRBV6-5 - CASSPTRQGANEAFF TGTGCCAGCAGTCCTACGAGACAGGGGGCAAATGAAGCTTTCTTT
TRBD1 TRBJ2-3 TRBV10-3 - CAISESKGTGAGTDTQYF TGTGCCATCAGTGAGTCGAAAGGGACAGGCGCAGGCACAGATACGCAGTATTTT
TRBD1 TRBJ1-4 TRBV9 - CASSFGQGVEKLFF TGTGCCAGCAGCTTTGGACAGGGGGTCGAAAAACTGTTTTTT
- TRBJ1-2 TRBV5-4 - CASSLVEGAGYTF TGTGCCAGCAGCTTGGTGGAAGGGGCTGGCTACACCTTC
TRBD1 TRBJ2-1 TRBV14 - CASSQGTWQGVDNEQFF TGTGCCAGCAGCCAAGGCACTTGGCAGGGGGTTGACAATGAGCAGTTCTTC
TRBD2 TRBJ2-1 TRBV18 - CASSPGTLAGGNEQFF TGTGCCAGCTCACCCGGTACCCTAGCGGGGGGCAATGAGCAGTTCTTC